This entry describes one T cell receptor (beta chain). What this receptor recognizes is not known. Qualities for individual bases were not recorded, and no much larger clone is one base off. This record comes from a study of blood T cell repertoires in COVID-19 (TCRdb year 2020). In the study overall: Samples covering the acute and convalescent phases of COVID-19 were provided by collaborators in the United States, Italy and Spain. The prospective study material was composed of cDNA or gDNA derived from T cells, B-cell-depleted T cells, or PBMCs. Deeply sampled blood TCRbeta repertoires from subjects exposed to, actively infected with, or recovered from COVID-19 were included in the dataset. The repertoires were released in a freely available public database meant as a resource for research on the immune response to SARS-CoV-2. Samples were obtained from the ongoing ImmuneRACE study (first 160 participants) and from 1,200 or so subjects provided by 6 global collaborators. A de-identified subject ID, COVID-19 status, age in years and sex were almost always included in the sample metadata. Where available, HLA class I and class II types were obtained from metadata supplied by the sample provider rather than from assay-based typing.

Summary of the overall study and its limitations: The quantity of clinical and demographic metadata differed by source and by participant and was supplied without curation.

The immunoSEQ Assay, a bias-controlled multiplex PCR, was used to amplify TCRbeta CDR3 regions from genomic DNA. In the original analysis: Within the assay, amplification of reference gene primers was used to estimate how many nucleated cells each sample contained. To quantify the absolute abundance of each unique TCRbeta CDR3 rearrangement, sequence reads were collapsed and filtered. For each sample, productive Simpson clonality was calculated by taking the square root of Simpson's diversity index across productive rearrangements. TCRdb mirrors the immuneACCESS table, restricted to in-frame sequences. Some clones are absent from its copies; in checked studies, under half trace to an unresolved V gene, and the reason for the others is unknown. V, J and clone size were drawn from that table, and D and trimming were deduced from the DNA. Present in this sample are 95,000 to 150,000 clones, more than 70% of which were seen just once. Jointly, the top ten make up roughly 7.9% of the sample.

The collaborating institutions used their own protocols to collect whole blood in K2EDTA tubes. For TCRbeta analysis, collaborators shipped samples as frozen whole blood, isolated PBMCs, or DNA extracted from either of those sample types. CDR1 and CDR2 are read off the germline V gene as SGHDT and YYEEEE. V loses 0 bases, J loses 2 bases, and the germline ends lie 9 bases apart. The CDR3 spans 14 residues, from the cysteine through the phenylalanine. The entry retains the CDR3 DNA only, 42 bases that are in frame from base 1. The sequence joins TRBV5-6 to TRBJ2-7, and the D gene may be TRBD1, 6 bases matching. Sequencing input: peripheral blood. This sequence originates from a human donor in a cohort sampled during active COVID-19. Read as DNA, the sequence is TGTGCCAGCAGCTTGGGTGGGGACACCTACGAGCAGTACTTC. Translated, this is CASSLGGDTYEQYF.